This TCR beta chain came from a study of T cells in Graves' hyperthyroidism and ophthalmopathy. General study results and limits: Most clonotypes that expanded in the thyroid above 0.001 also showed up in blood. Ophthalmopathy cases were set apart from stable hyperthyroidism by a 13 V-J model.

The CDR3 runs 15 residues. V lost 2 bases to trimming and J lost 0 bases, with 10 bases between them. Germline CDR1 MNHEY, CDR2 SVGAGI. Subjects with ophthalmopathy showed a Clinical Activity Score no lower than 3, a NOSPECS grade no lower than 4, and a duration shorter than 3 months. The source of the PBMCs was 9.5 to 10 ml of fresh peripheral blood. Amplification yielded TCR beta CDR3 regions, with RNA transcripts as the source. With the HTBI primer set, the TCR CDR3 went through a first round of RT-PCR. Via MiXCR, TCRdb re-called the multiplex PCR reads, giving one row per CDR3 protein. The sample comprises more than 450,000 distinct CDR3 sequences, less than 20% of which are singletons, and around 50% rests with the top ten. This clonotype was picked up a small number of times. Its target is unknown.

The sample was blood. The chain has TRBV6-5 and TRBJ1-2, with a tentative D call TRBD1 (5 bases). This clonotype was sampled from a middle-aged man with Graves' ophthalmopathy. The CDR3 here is CASSYGGEANYGYTF. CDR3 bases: TGTGCCAGCAGTTACGGGGGAGAGGCTAACTATGGCTACACCTTC.